These 26 T cell receptor beta chains share one sample of origin, sequenced in a study of OX40 agonist ivuxolimab in advanced cancers. Measured with immunoSEQ multiplex PCR; TCRdb has only the in-frame clones, and not every one. The sample lists tens of thousands of clones, 85% to 95% occurring once. The source was CD4+ or CD8+ T cells sorted from blood, collected in a trial of the OX40 agonist ivuxolimab. The origin of the receptors is an adult with an advanced solid tumor such as melanoma, head and neck, liver or kidney cancer.

The chain couples TRBV5-6 to TRBJ2-7; TRBD1 matches at 7 bases. Germline values: CDR1 SGHDT, CDR2 YYEEEE. V gave up 0 bases and J gave up 12 bases; unmatched junction bases: 6. The CDR3 consists of 12 residues. CDR3 DNA sequence: TGTGCCAGCAGCTTGGGAGACAGGGAAGGGTACTTC. It specifies CASSLGDREGYF. The full variable domain, in which reference TRBV5-6 and TRBJ2-7 provide the parts outside the CDR3, is DAGVTQSPTHLIKTRGQQVTLRCSPKSGHDTVSWYQQALGQGPQFIFQYYEEEERQRGNFPDRFSGHQFPNYSSELNVNALLLGDSALYLCASSLGDREGYFGPGTRLTVT.

The chain employs TRBV19 and TRBJ2-5; D remains ambiguous. From germline, CDR1 is LNHDA and CDR2 SQIVND (reference sequence). V was shortened by 5 bases and J by 0 bases, with 13 bases between the two germline ends. This CDR3 contains 15 residues. Here the CDR3 DNA reads TGTGCCAGTAGTCCCTCCCCACAGAACCAAGAGACCCAGTACTTC. Its protein is CASSPSPQNQETQYF.

The rearrangement links TRBV30 to TRBJ2-3; D is possibly TRBD2 (6 bases). V gave up 4 bases and J gave up 6 bases, with 17 bases separating them. This CDR3 spans 14 amino acids. Germline V CDR1 and CDR2: GTSNPN, SVGIG (reference sequence). For the CDR3, the DNA is TGTGCCTGGACTGCCATCCGGACTACCGATACGCAGTATTTT. This translates into CAWTAIRTTDTQYF.

V usage is TRBV19 and J usage is TRBJ2-7; 7 bases are a match to TRBD1. The germline CDR1 and CDR2 sequences are LNHDA and SQIVND (reference sequence). This CDR3 is 13 amino acids long. V lost 7 bases and J lost 0; bases outside the gene matches: 3. CDR3: CASKAGGSYEQYF. DNA of the CDR3: TGTGCCAGTAAGGCAGGGGGCTCCTACGAGCAGTACTTC.

The gene calls are TRBV19 and TRBJ2-3; maybe TRBD1 (5 bases). The ends were cut back, 4 bases at V and 1 base at J, with 12 bases in the middle. The CDR3 consists of 15 residues. Germline V gene sequence: CDR1 LNHDA, CDR2 SQIVND (reference sequence). CDR3 residues: CASSTPQGRTDTQYF. CDR3 DNA: TGTGCCAGTAGTACCCCCCAGGGCCGCACAGATACGCAGTATTTT.

The V gene is TRBV6-4, the J gene TRBJ2-7; 8 bases agree with TRBD2. The CDR3 consists of 17 residues. Germline V CDR1 and CDR2: MRHNA, SNTAGT. J lost 1 base, V lost 8 bases, and 16 bases had no gene match. The DNA for the CDR3 is TGTGCCAGCCCCGAAAGGCTGCCAGCGGGAGTATCCTACGAGCAGTACTTC. Translation: CASPERLPAGVSYEQYF.

The rearrangement joins TRBV19 to TRBJ2-5; D call uncertain. Germline CDR1 is LNHDA and CDR2 is SQIVND (reference sequence). With 10 bases removed from V and 4 bases from J, the gap between germline ends came to 16 bases. The CDR3 consists of 13 residues. CDR3 sequence: CATNFPAGETQYF. In nucleotides, the CDR3 is TGTGCCACAAATTTCCCGGCTGGAGAGACCCAGTACTTC. Together with reference TRBV19 and TRBJ2-5, the CDR3 gives the full variable domain: DGGITQSPKYLFRKEGQNVTLSCEQNLNHDAMYWYRQDPGQGLRLIYYSQIVNDFQKGDIAEGYSVSREKKESFPLTVTSAQKNPTAFYLCATNFPAGETQYFGPGTRLLVL.

This clone was counted a single time. The chain links TRBV19 to TRBJ1-3; D may be TRBD1 (6 bases). The germline V gene has CDR1 LNHDA and CDR2 SQIVND (reference sequence). V was clipped by 5 bases and J by 2 bases, with 16 bases between them. CDR3 length equals 16 residues. In nucleotides, the CDR3 is TGTGCCAGTAGTTGGGGGCCGGTTTCGCCTGGAAACACCATATATTTT. Amino acid sequence: CASSWGPVSPGNTIYF.

This sequence joins TRBV7-3 and TRBJ2-2; no clear D gene. Trimming left V 0 bases short and J 5 bases short, with 10 bases between. CDR1 is SGHTA, CDR2 FQGTGA, per germline. The length of the CDR3 is 15 residues. The DNA for the CDR3 is TGTGCCAGCAGCTTAACCCCTCGCGGTACCGGGGAGCTGTTTTTT. It specifies CASSLTPRGTGELFF. Drawing the rest from reference TRBV7-3 and TRBJ2-2, the complete variable domain is GAGVSQTPSNKVTEKGKYVELRCDPISGHTALYWYRQSLGQGPEFLIYFQGTGAADDSGLPNDRFFAVRPEGSVSTLKIQRTERGDSAVYLCASSLTPRGTGELFFGEGSRLTVL.

The rearrangement uses TRBV6-5 and TRBJ1-1; D is uncertain. Trimming pared 2 bases from V and 5 bases from J, leaving 12 bases between. The germline V gene encodes CDR1 MNHEY and CDR2 SVGAGI. This CDR3 has 14 residues. CDR3 nucleotide sequence: TGTGCCAGCAGTTACGACGCTGCGGCAACTGAAGCTTTCTTT. Translating gives CASSYDAAATEAFF.

V is TRBV7-2 and J is TRBJ1-2, with no clear D. This CDR3 is 14 amino acids long. V lost 5 bases and J 5 bases, leaving 15 bases between the germline ends. CDR1 SGHTA and CDR2 FQGNSA come from the germline V gene. Here the CDR3 reads CASSPQTEFYGYTF. CDR3 in DNA: TGTGCCAGCAGCCCCCAGACTGAATTTTATGGCTACACCTTC. Combining the CDR3 with reference TRBV7-2 and TRBJ1-2 gives the whole variable domain GAGVSQSPSNKVTEKGKDVELRCDPISGHTALYWYRQSLGQGLEFLIYFQGNSAPDKSGLPSDRFSAERTGGSVSTLTIQRTQQEDSAVYLCASSPQTEFYGYTFGSGTRLTVV.

Only one count was recorded for this clone. The CDR3 nucleotides are TGTGCCAGCAAGGGGGGCACAGACGATACCTACGAGCAGTACTTC. Residues: CASKGGTDDTYEQYF. The rearrangement links TRBV2 to TRBJ2-5; D could derive from TRBD1 or TRBD2 (6 bases each). The J call is uncertain, as TRBJ2-7 better fits the DNA end. Germline lookup yields CDR1 SNHLY and CDR2 FYNNEI. The CDR3 consists of 15 residues.

V is TRBV5-1 and J is TRBJ2-7, with D possibly matching TRBD1 (6 bases). Trimming removed 4 bases at V and 0 bases at J, with 17 bases between. Germline V lookup: CDR1 SGHRS, CDR2 YFSETQ. The CDR3 runs to 16 residues. In nucleotides, the CDR3 is TGCGCCAGCAGCCTAGTACAGGGACCGAGCTCCTACGAGCAGTACTTC. Translation: CASSLVQGPSSYEQYF.

This clone was detected once. This chain uses TRBV4-1 with TRBJ2-7, with 9 bases aligning to TRBD2. V shed 0 bases, J shed 4 bases, and the junction held 10 bases outside the gene matches. The CDR3 runs to 17 residues. Germline loops: CDR1 MGHRA, CDR2 YSYEKL. CDR3 loop: CASSQEEWREGLYEQYF. CDR3 nucleotide sequence: TGCGCCAGCAGCCAAGAAGAATGGCGGGAGGGCCTTTACGAGCAGTACTTC.

This rearrangement joins TRBV29-1 to TRBJ2-1, with D uncertain. This CDR3 contains 17 residues. Between the trimmed V and J ends, which lost 2 bases and 3 bases, there was a span of 20 bases. The germline gives CDR1 SQVTM, CDR2 ANQGSEA. The CDR3 bases are TGCAGCGTTGAACTCCTTGACACTCAGACGCACTACAATGAGCAGTTCTTC. Translated: CSVELLDTQTHYNEQFF.

The rearrangement uses TRBV21-1 and TRBJ1-2. TRBV21-1 is noted as a pseudogene. The CDR3 runs 15 residues. CDR3 region: CASSKDPGPHYGYTF. Here the CDR3 DNA reads TGTGCCAGCAGCAAAGATCCAGGACCGCACTATGGCTACACCTTC.

V is TRBV6-5 and J is TRBJ1-1; D is perhaps TRBD1 (5 bases). The CDR3 is 14 amino acids. V gave up 4 bases and J gave up 1 base, with 10 bases separating them. Germline V gene data show CDR1 as MNHEY and CDR2 as SVGAGI. Written as DNA, the CDR3 is TGTGCCAGCAGTTGGGGACGGTCGAACACTGAAGCTTTCTTT. This codes for CASSWGRSNTEAFF.

The rearrangement uses TRBV2 and TRBJ1-5; D gene ambiguous. The CDR3 totals 12 residues. Between the trimmed V and J ends, which lost 5 bases and 7 bases, there was a span of 9 bases. Looked up from germline, CDR1 is SNHLY and CDR2 is FYNNEI. The CDR3 spells CASSLGEQPQHF. Written as DNA, the CDR3 is TGTGCCAGCAGTCTCGGGGAACAGCCCCAGCATTTT.

The V and J genes are TRBV4-3 and TRBJ1-4; D not certain. V was clipped by 4 bases and J by 3 bases, with 12 bases between them. From germline, CDR1 is LGHNA and CDR2 YSLEER. The length of the CDR3 is 15 residues. This CDR3 is CASSLGIPANEKLFF. The CDR3 DNA sequence: TGCGCCAGCAGCCTTGGGATCCCGGCTAATGAAAAACTGTTTTTT.

This sequence joins TRBV4-2 and TRBJ2-3; D is unresolved. Between the trimmed V and J ends, which lost 0 bases and 0 bases, there was a span of 7 bases. Germline lookup yields CDR1 LGHNA and CDR2 YNFKEQ. This CDR3 is built from 15 residues. CDR3 nucleotides: TGTGCCAGCAGCCAAGATCCGACTAGCACAGATACGCAGTATTTT. Translating it yields CASSQDPTSTDTQYF.

This chain connects TRBV28 to TRBJ1-5, with a tentative D call TRBD1 (5 bases). The V end lost 3 bases, the J end lost 0 bases, and 6 bases lay between the germline ends. This CDR3 region has 14 residues. Per the germline V gene, CDR1 is MDHEN and CDR2 is SYDVKM. In nucleotides, the CDR3 is TGTGCCAGCAGTTTGACAGTTAGCAATCAGCCCCAGCATTTT. This gives the protein CASSLTVSNQPQHF. The full variable domain, with the rest looked up from reference TRBV28 and TRBJ1-5, is DVKVTQSSRYLVKRTGEKVFLECVQDMDHENMFWYRQDPGLGLRLIYFSYDVKMKEKGDIPEGYSVSREKKERFSLILESASTNQTSMYLCASSLTVSNQPQHFGDGTRLSIL.

The table lists this clone with a count of one. The V and J genes are TRBV7-9 and TRBJ2-5; tentative D call: TRBD1 (6 bases). The CDR3 sequence is 15 residues long. Trimming stripped 10 bases from V and 2 bases from J, with 20 bases between. From germline, CDR1 is SEHNR and CDR2 FQNEAQ (reference sequence). The CDR3 protein is CAIPLGQGWQETQYF. CDR3 nucleotides: TGTGCCATTCCACTCGGGCAGGGGTGGCAAGAGACCCAGTACTTC.

This clone was seen a single time. The chain has TRBV11-3 and TRBJ1-3, with a weak D call TRBD1 (6 bases). There are 14 residues in the CDR3. Per germline, CDR1 SGHNT and CDR2 YENEEA. V lost 5 bases and J 4 bases, leaving 12 bases between the germline ends. The CDR3 DNA is TGTGCCAGCAGCGCATACGGACAGGGAAACACCATATATTTT. This translates into CASSAYGQGNTIYF.

The J gene is TRBJ2-5, the V gene TRBV6-6, with TRBD2 identical over 14 bases. The CDR3 loop spans 15 amino acids. Germline trimming cut 6 bases from V and 5 bases from J; bases unmatched to any gene: 5. CDR1 and CDR2 from the germline V gene are MNHNY and SVGAGI (reference sequence). The CDR3 DNA sequence: TGTGCCAGCAGCCGACTAGCGGGAGGGGCGGAGACCCAGTACTTC. Amino acid sequence: CASSRLAGGAETQYF.

The chain couples TRBV6-4 to TRBJ2-7, with D perhaps TRBD1 (6 bases). The V and J ends lost 4 bases and 6 bases respectively, with 13 bases between them. The CDR3 is 13 residues long. Germline lookup yields CDR1 MRHNA and CDR2 SNTAGT. CDR3 residues: CASSVGQGLEQYF. Written as DNA, the CDR3 is TGTGCCAGCAGTGTAGGGCAGGGGCTCGAGCAGTACTTC.

J is TRBJ2-1 and V is TRBV5-4; D could derive from TRBD1 or TRBD2 (5 bases each). V lost 0 bases and J lost 9, with 16 bases in between. The germline V gene has CDR1 SGHNT and CDR2 YYREEE (reference sequence). This CDR3 has 15 residues. The CDR3 sequence: CASSLVSEGLSEQFF. The DNA for the CDR3 is TGTGCCAGCAGCTTGGTCTCCGAGGGGTTAAGTGAGCAGTTCTTC.